Listed below are T cell receptor beta chains from one sample, sequenced in a study of human T cells and chemical hapten exposure. TCRdb independently ran MiXCR on the RACE reads; one entry per CDR3 protein. The top ten hold 1.8% of the sample, which has some 53,000 distinct CDR3 sequences, 11% seen once. The starting material was whole blood, obtained in connection with sensitization to the hapten diphenylcyclopropenone (DPC). These receptors were taken from a woman between 40 and 55 years old with alopecia areata. Some clones in this sample may be carry-over from other donors' samples. CDR3s include the opening cysteine and the closing phenylalanine or tryptophan. D genes are given only for firm matches. Some rows have no size entry. The others give once, few or many, or a class for an expanded clone.

d_call clone_size j_call v_call cdr3_nt cdr3_aa
TRBD2 - TRBJ2-1 TRBV3-1 TGTGCCAGCAGCCAAGAGATAGCGGGAGTGAACAATGAGCAGTTCTTC CASSQEIAGVNNEQFF
- few TRBJ1-5 TRBV30 TGTGCCTGGAGTTGGGGGACTAGCAATCAGCCCCAGCATTTT CAWSWGTSNQPQHF
- many TRBJ2-1 TRBV20-1 TGCAGTGCGAGTAGCGGACCCTACAATGAGCAGTTCTTC CSASSGPYNEQFF
- - TRBJ1-5 TRBV7-2 TGTGCCAGCAGCTTTACAGGAAATAGCAATCAGCCCCAGCATTTT CASSFTGNSNQPQHF
- - TRBJ2-7 TRBV2 TGTGCCAGCAGTCAGTTAAACGAGCAGTACTTC CASSQLNEQYF
- few TRBJ2-7 TRBV27 TGTGCCAGCAGTTATAAGGACGGGCCCTACGAGCAGTACTTC CASSYKDGPYEQYF
TRBD1 many TRBJ1-4 TRBV12-3/TRBV12-4 TGTGCCAGCAGTCCACGGACAGGGGGCGCGGGAAAACTGTTTTTT CASSPRTGGAGKLFF
- - TRBJ1-4 TRBV4-1 TGCGCCAGCAGCGTCCTGGACGGTTACGAAAAACTGTTTTTT CASSVLDGYEKLFF
TRBD1 - TRBJ2-6 TRBV28 TGTGCCAGCAGTTTCCTCAGGGGGACTGGGGCCAACGTCCTGACTTTC CASSFLRGTGANVLTF
- few TRBJ2-6 TRBV29-1 TGCAGCGTTTTGGGGTCTGGGGCCAACGTCCTGACTTTC CSVLGSGANVLTF
TRBD2 many TRBJ2-1 TRBV3-1 TGTGCCAGCAGCCAGACCGGGAGGAAGTATGAGCAGTTCTTC CASSQTGRKYEQFF
TRBD2 - TRBJ2-7 TRBV11-2 TGTGCCAGCAGCCTACTGGGGACTAGAGTATACGAGCAGTACTTC CASSLLGTRVYEQYF
TRBD1 many TRBJ1-1 TRBV18 TGTGCCAGCTCGCCCTTTGGACAGGGAGAAGAAGCTTTCTTT CASSPFGQGEEAFF
- - TRBJ1-6 TRBV12-3/TRBV12-4 TGTGCCAGCAGTTTAGACAGGCAGAATTCACCCCTCCACTTT CASSLDRQNSPLHF
TRBD2 many TRBJ2-2 TRBV2 TGTGCCAGCGGGGAGGGGCCTAGGGAGCTGTTTTTT CASGEGPRELFF
- few TRBJ2-7 TRBV28 TGTGCCAGCAGTCCGGGACCGATCCCCAGCTACGAGCAGTACTTC CASSPGPIPSYEQYF
TRBD1 - TRBJ1-5 TRBV4-1 TGCGCCAGCAGCCAAGATACGGGACAGGGGGTAGGTCAGCCCCAGCATTTT CASSQDTGQGVGQPQHF
- many TRBJ2-5 TRBV28 TGTGCCAGCAGTCCGGTAGACCTCTTC CASSPVDLF
- many TRBJ2-2 TRBV7-9 TGTGCCAGCAGCTTACCTTCTAACCCCACCGGGGAGCTGTTTTTT CASSLPSNPTGELFF
- many TRBJ1-1 TRBV28 TGTGCCAGCACGATTACGGGTTACACTGAAGCTTTCTTT CASTITGYTEAFF
- many TRBJ2-7 TRBV2 TGTGCCAGCAGTGAGGGCAGGGGAAGCGAGCAGTACTTC CASSEGRGSEQYF
- few TRBJ2-7 TRBV21-1 TGTGCCAGCAGCAAAGTACACCCCGAGGAGCAGTACTTC CASSKVHPEEQYF
- few TRBJ1-2 TRBV19 TGTGCCAGTACTGCAGGGTCCGGCTATGGCTACACCTTC CASTAGSGYGYTF
- many TRBJ1-2 TRBV7-9 TGTGCCAGCAGCTTAGGGACACCAACTAACTATGGCTACACCTTC CASSLGTPTNYGYTF
TRBD1 few TRBJ1-5 TRBV2 TGTGCCAGCAGGGGTGACAGGGGAGGTCAGCCCCAGCATTTT CASRGDRGGQPQHF
- - TRBJ2-3 TRBV2 TGTGCCAGCAGCCTTAGTGGGACGAGAGCAGATACGCAGTATTTT CASSLSGTRADTQYF
- - TRBJ1-5 TRBV28 TGTGCCAGCAGTTACCAAAATCAGCCCCAGCATTTT CASSYQNQPQHF
- few TRBJ1-3 TRBV3-1 TGTGCCAGCAGCCAACCCGGGGGGACAGGAAACACCATATATTTT CASSQPGGTGNTIYF
- - TRBJ1-4 TRBV28 TGTGCCAGCAGTTTCCCCTCCCGACAAGCCTCTAATGAAAAACTGTTTTTT CASSFPSRQASNEKLFF
- few TRBJ2-2 TRBV24-1 TGTGCCACCCGCAGGGACACCGGGGAGCTGTTTTTT CATRRDTGELFF
- few TRBJ1-2 TRBV28 TGTGCCAGCAGTTTTGACAGTACCCCTTACTATGGCTACACCTTC CASSFDSTPYYGYTF
TRBD2 many TRBJ2-7 TRBV7-2 TGTGCCAGCAGCTGGAACCTCTATAGCGGGGGGGTTTCTCACTTC CASSWNLYSGGVSHF
- - TRBJ2-2 TRBV30 TGTGCCTGGAAGAGACAGACGAAAACCGGGGAGCTGTTTTTT CAWKRQTKTGELFF
TRBD2 - TRBJ2-3 TRBV29-1 TGCAGCGTTGAACCCCGGGACTACGGGGGGGGGCCAGATACGCAGTATTTT CSVEPRDYGGGPDTQYF
TRBD1 many TRBJ2-6 TRBV20-1 TGCAGTGCCCCCCAACGGACAGGGAGCTCTGGGGCCAACGTCCTGACTTTC CSAPQRTGSSGANVLTF
TRBD1 many TRBJ2-5 TRBV7-6 TGTGCCAGCAGCTCGGGACAGCCAAGGTACTTC CASSSGQPRYF
- many TRBJ2-7 TRBV4-2 TGTGCCAGCAGCCCTCCGGGAGGGGGCGGGAGCTCCTACGAGCAGTACTTC CASSPPGGGGSSYEQYF
TRBD1 many TRBJ1-2 TRBV7-2 TGTGCCAGCAGCTACCCTGGACAGGGGGCTCTTGGCTACACCTTC CASSYPGQGALGYTF
- many TRBJ1-3 TRBV5-6 TGTGCCAGCAGCTTGGGGAGCTCTGGAAACACCATATATTTT CASSLGSSGNTIYF
TRBD1 - TRBJ2-7 TRBV29-1 TGCAGCGTTAAAGGACAGGGGGACCACGAGCAGTACTTC CSVKGQGDHEQYF
TRBD2 many TRBJ2-3 TRBV29-1 TGCAGCGTTGCCCTAGCGGGGGGAGGTGGCACAGATACGCAGTATTTT CSVALAGGGGTDTQYF
- - TRBJ1-6 TRBV28 TGTGCCAGCTTCCCCGGTGTAGGTTCTAATTCACCCCTCCACTTT CASFPGVGSNSPLHF
TRBD1 many TRBJ1-2 TRBV28 TGTGCCATTAGGACAGGACACAACTATGGCTACACCTTC CAIRTGHNYGYTF
- many TRBJ2-7 TRBV20-1 TGCAGTGCTGACCCCTTGAGGGGGGGGCCTTACGAGCAGTACTTC CSADPLRGGPYEQYF
TRBD1 many TRBJ2-1 TRBV15 TGTGCCACCAGCAGAAGGACAGGGAAAAACTACAATGAGCAGTTCTTC CATSRRTGKNYNEQFF
- many TRBJ1-1 TRBV7-6 TGTGCCAGCAGCCGCGACTGGGGGGCGTTAAGGAACACTGAAGCTTTCTTT CASSRDWGALRNTEAFF
- - TRBJ2-1 TRBV20-1 TGCAGTGCTAGATATGGGACACCCTACAATGAGCAGTTCTTC CSARYGTPYNEQFF